The clone carrying this T cell receptor (beta chain) is labeled medium-sized based on frequency. Its specificity is not known. TCRdb re-analyzed the 10x single-cell sequencing reads; it lists each CDR3 protein once, without DNA. The sample data list some 800 distinct CDR3 sequences. CDR3 size: 14 residues. Germline CDR1 DFQATT, CDR2 SNEGSKA (reference sequence). This entry belongs to a study of CD8 T cells in cerebrospinal fluid in Alzheimer's disease. As a neurodegenerative disease comparison group, Parkinson's disease patients were sampled. Points from the study as a whole: Versus healthy subjects, Alzheimer's patients more often had clones of at least 3%.

Material for sequencing was cerebrospinal fluid. The chain is built from TRBV20-1 and TRBJ2-7; TCRdb's assignment of TRBD2 cannot be checked, as there is no DNA. The sequence was collected from a human donor with Parkinson's disease. This CDR3 is CSAPLAGSSYEQYF.